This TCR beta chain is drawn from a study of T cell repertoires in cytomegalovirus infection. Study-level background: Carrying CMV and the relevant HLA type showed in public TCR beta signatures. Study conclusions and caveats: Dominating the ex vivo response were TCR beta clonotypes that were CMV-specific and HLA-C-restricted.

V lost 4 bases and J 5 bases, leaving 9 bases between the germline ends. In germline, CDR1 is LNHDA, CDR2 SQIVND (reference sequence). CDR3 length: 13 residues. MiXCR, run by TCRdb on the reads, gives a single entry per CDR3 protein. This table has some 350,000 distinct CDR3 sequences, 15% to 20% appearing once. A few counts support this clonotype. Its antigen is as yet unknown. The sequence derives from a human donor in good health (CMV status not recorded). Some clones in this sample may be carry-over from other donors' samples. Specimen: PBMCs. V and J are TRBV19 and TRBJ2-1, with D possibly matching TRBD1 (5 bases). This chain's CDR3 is CASSRGGDNEQFF. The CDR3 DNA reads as TGTGCCAGTAGTAGGGGCGGAGACAATGAGCAGTTCTTC.